These 26 T cell receptor beta chains came from one sample sequenced in a study of T cells in Graves' hyperthyroidism and ophthalmopathy. What was amplified from RNA transcripts were TCR beta CDR3 regions. The HTBI set primed first-round TCR CDR3 RT-PCR. TCRdb ran MiXCR on the multiplex PCR reads and lists one entry per CDR3 protein. The table records 380,000 or so distinct CDR3 sequences, less than 15% of them present only once. The sequenced material came from blood. Receptors were obtained from a young man with Graves' hyperthyroidism that later progressed to Graves' ophthalmopathy.

This clonotype was counted many times. The chain carries TRBV29-1 and TRBJ1-1; D is possibly TRBD1 (5 bases). Trimming stripped 6 bases from V and 0 bases from J, with 5 bases between. CDR1 SQVTM and CDR2 ANQGSEA come from the germline V gene. The CDR3 consists of 11 residues. CDR3 DNA: TGCAGCGTGACAGTGAACACTGAAGCTTTCTTT. Translating it yields CSVTVNTEAFF.

In regard to this clonotype: Lacking the conserved final phenylalanine or tryptophan, this CDR3 likely reflects a read error. J is TRBJ2-5 and V is TRBV18; TRBD1 is a possible D gene (6 bases). CDR3 length: 14 amino acids. From germline, CDR1 is KGHSH and CDR2 LQKENI. Trimming removed 1 base from V and 5 bases from J, with 11 bases in between. Here the CDR3 DNA reads TGTGCCAGCTCACCACTTGACAGGATCGAGACCCAGTACTGC. It specifies CASSPLDRIETQYC.

This clonotype was observed a few times. The gene calls are TRBV5-5 and TRBJ1-5, with 12 bases that match TRBD1. The CDR3 length is 17 residues. Germline CDR1 is SGHKS and CDR2 is YYEKEE (reference sequence). J was trimmed by 0 bases and V by 4 bases; bases with no gene match: 5. The CDR3 loop is CASSGGQGAFSNQPQHF. CDR3 DNA: TGTGCCAGCAGCGGGGGACAGGGGGCTTTTAGCAATCAGCCCCAGCATTTT.

This clonotype was seen ten or more times. V gene TRBV6-1 combines with J gene TRBJ2-7; 13 bases align to TRBD2. This CDR3 spans 13 amino acids. CDR1 MNHNS and CDR2 SASEGT come from the germline V gene. V lost 6 bases to trimming and J lost 6 bases; unmatched junction nucleotides: 2. CDR3 bases: TGTGCCAGCAGACTAGCGGGGGGGCGCGAGCAGTACTTC. Protein: CASRLAGGREQYF.

In this sample, this clonotype turned up many times. The rearrangement links TRBV20-1 to TRBJ2-1, with 11 bases lining up with TRBD2. Trimming took 5 bases from V and 4 from J; bases not matched to a gene: 4. CDR1 and CDR2 from the germline V gene are DFQATT and SNEGSKA (reference sequence). This CDR3 comprises 14 residues. The CDR3 DNA reads TGCAGTGCTCTTAGCGGGGGGGCGTACAATGAGCAGTTCTTC. Amino acid sequence: CSALSGGAYNEQFF.

This clonotype was seen ten or more times. This sequence joins TRBV5-5 and TRBJ1-1, with 7 bases that match TRBD1. The CDR3 has 16 residues. The V gene end was trimmed by 4 bases and the J gene end by 4 bases; junction bases not matched to a gene: 13. CDR1 is SGHKS, CDR2 YYEKEE, per germline (reference sequence). Here the CDR3 reads CASSDPPYRGVTEAFF. CDR3 coding DNA: TGTGCCAGCAGCGATCCCCCTTACAGGGGAGTCACTGAAGCTTTCTTT.

This clonotype was detected many times. The chain is built from TRBV27 and TRBJ2-5; D is possibly TRBD1 (5 bases). V dropped 5 bases and J dropped 1 base, with 14 bases sitting between them. Germline-derived CDR1 and CDR2 are MNHEY and SMNVEV (reference sequence). The CDR3 spans 15 residues. CDR3 amino acids: CASSRPGQVQETQYF. DNA for the CDR3: TGTGCCAGCAGTCGCCCAGGGCAGGTCCAAGAGACCCAGTACTTC.

This clonotype showed up many times. Compared with germline, one end of the junction differs, possibly owing to a read error. The V and J genes are TRBV7-6 and TRBJ2-1; 12 bases line up with TRBD2. From germline, CDR1 is SGHVS and CDR2 FNYEAQ. CDR3 length: 16 residues. The CDR3 region has the DNA TGTGCCAGCAGCGTAGCCTCTAGCGGGGGGGCGCGCGAGCAGTTCTTC. Protein product: CASSVASSGGAREQFF.

This clonotype was observed many times. The V and J genes are TRBV7-8 and TRBJ2-7; D is undetermined. With 0 bases removed from V and 5 bases from J, the gap between germline ends came to 11 bases. The germline V gene encodes CDR1 SGHVS and CDR2 FQNEAQ. The CDR3 runs 14 residues. CDR3 coding DNA: TGTGCCAGCAGCTTAGCGCGCGGTTTCCACGAGCAGTACTTC. Translation gives CASSLARGFHEQYF. The full variable domain, rest sourced from reference TRBV7-8 and TRBJ2-7, is GAGVSQSPRYKVAKRGQDVALRCDPISGHVSLFWYQQALGQGPEFLTYFQNEAQLDKSGLPSDRFFAERPEGSVSTLKIQRTQQEDSAVYLCASSLARGFHEQYFGPGTRLTVT.

This clonotype showed up many times. The chain combines TRBV9 with TRBJ2-5; D is ambiguous. Trimming removed 3 bases from V and 5 bases from J, with 14 bases in between. CDR1 SGDLS and CDR2 YYNGEE come from the germline V gene. The CDR3 length is 14 residues. In DNA, the CDR3 is TGTGCCAGCAGCGGCCGAGCGAGACTGGAGACCCAGTACTTC. Amino acids: CASSGRARLETQYF.

This chain uses TRBV10-3 with TRBJ2-7, with TRBD2 matching over 11 bases. V lost 9 bases and J lost 2; bases outside the gene matches: 0. Germline V lookup: CDR1 ENHRY, CDR2 SYGVKD. CDR3 length: 12 residues. The CDR3: CAISGGAYEQYF. In nucleotides, the CDR3 is TGTGCCATTAGCGGGGGGGCCTACGAGCAGTACTTC.

The J gene is TRBJ2-7, the V gene TRBV6-1; TRBD1 agrees at 10 bases. Germline V gene lookup returns CDR1 MNHNS and CDR2 SASEGT. After removal of 5 bases from V and 3 bases from J, the junction contained 7 bases not matched to a gene. This CDR3 is 15 amino acids long. CDR3 in amino acids: CASSQGQGGLYEQYF. CDR3 sequence (DNA): TGTGCCAGCAGTCAAGGACAGGGGGGCCTCTACGAGCAGTACTTC.

This chain links TRBV3-1 with TRBJ2-1, with 8 bases matching TRBD1. CDR1 and CDR2 (germline): LGHDT, YNNKEL (reference sequence). The J segment lost 8 bases and the V segment lost 2 bases, leaving 8 bases of the junction unmatched. The CDR3 has 15 residues. The CDR3 nucleotides are TGTGCCAGCAGCCAAAACCGGACAGGGTGGGATGAGCAGTTCTTC. Translated: CASSQNRTGWDEQFF.

This clonotype has ten or more counts. This sequence joins TRBV11-3 and TRBJ2-2; TRBD2 aligns across 9 bases. The CDR3 extends over 21 amino acids. Per germline, CDR1 SGHNT and CDR2 YENEEA. Trimming removed 3 bases from V and 0 bases from J; junction bases left unmatched: 17. The chain's CDR3 is CASSFSRGAGGPEANTGELFF. The CDR3 DNA reads TGTGCCAGCAGCTTCTCCAGGGGCGCGGGGGGGCCGGAAGCGAACACCGGGGAGCTGTTTTTT.

This sequence joins TRBV20-1 and TRBJ1-6; D gene unclear. The V end lost 2 bases, the J end lost 7 bases, and 12 bases lay between the germline ends. Germline CDR1 and CDR2: DFQATT and SNEGSKA (reference sequence). CDR3 size: 14 residues. The CDR3 loop reads CSARYLDLNSPLHF. In DNA form, the CDR3 reads TGCAGTGCTAGATATCTGGACCTCAATTCACCCCTCCACTTT.

In this sample, this clonotype turned up many times. The chain couples TRBV6-1 to TRBJ2-5; D possibly corresponds to TRBD1 (5 bases). Germline lookup yields CDR1 MNHNS and CDR2 SASEGT. CDR3 length: 11 residues. V lost 10 bases, J lost 7 bases, and 13 bases lay in between. The CDR3 loop reads CATGQSGTQYF. The DNA of the CDR3 is TGTGCCACTGGACAATCGGGGACCCAGTACTTC.

This clonotype has a count of ten or more. The chain links TRBV7-8 to TRBJ1-5; D not resolved. V dropped 3 bases and J dropped 11 bases, with 11 bases sitting between them. This CDR3 has 12 amino acids. Germline-derived CDR1 and CDR2 are SGHVS and FQNEAQ. The CDR3 reads CASSFGLAAQHF. CDR3 nucleotides: TGTGCCAGCAGCTTTGGTCTCGCGGCCCAGCATTTT.

Points on this clonotype: This clone may be a read error of a much larger clone one base away. This rearrangement joins TRBV5-1 to TRBJ1-4, with no clear D. Germline V gene lookup returns CDR1 SGHRS and CDR2 YFSETQ. This CDR3 is built from 15 residues. The CDR3 DNA is TGCGCCAGCAGCTTGGGACACGCAACTAATGAAAAACTGTCTTTT. Translated, it gives CASSLGHATNEKLSF.

Details on this clonotype: Possible read error: a much larger clone is one base away. The rearrangement joins TRBV7-3 to TRBJ2-3, with D possibly matching TRBD1 (6 bases). The germline V and J ends were trimmed by 5 bases and 1 base, with 13 bases remaining between them. The CDR3 spans 15 residues. CDR1 SGHTA and CDR2 FQGTGA come from the germline V gene. Here the CDR3 reads CASSPSGHGTDTQYF. The DNA of the CDR3 is TGTGCCAGCAGCCCCTCGGGACACGGCACAGATACGCAGTATTTT. The complete variable domain, with remaining parts taken from reference TRBV7-3 and TRBJ2-3, reads GAGVSQTPSNKVTEKGKYVELRCDPISGHTALYWYRQSLGQGPEFLIYFQGTGAADDSGLPNDRFFAVRPEGSVSTLKIQRTERGDSAVYLCASSPSGHGTDTQYFGPGTRLTVL.

This clonotype was detected many times. J is TRBJ1-2 and V is TRBV30; D unresolved. This CDR3 has 11 residues. CDR1 is GTSNPN and CDR2 is SVGIG in the germline V gene (reference sequence). V gave up 4 bases and J gave up 5 bases, with 8 bases separating them. The CDR3 sequence: CAWISGYGYTF. CDR3 nucleotides: TGTGCCTGGATCTCCGGGTATGGCTACACCTTC.

This clonotype was seen a handful of times. The chain uses TRBV5-1 and TRBJ1-2; D is perhaps TRBD1 (5 bases). Germline-derived CDR1 and CDR2 are SGHRS and YFSETQ. This CDR3 region has 16 residues. Trimming cost V 1 base and J 4 bases, with 17 bases left between them. The CDR3 DNA follows: TGCGCCAGCAGCTTGAACCCCATAGGGGAGAGCTATGGCTACACCTTC. Translation gives CASSLNPIGESYGYTF.

This clonotype was detected many times. This chain joins TRBV12-3 or TRBV12-4 and TRBJ2-7; D gene unclear. Trimming removed 5 bases from V and 3 bases from J, with 11 bases in between. CDR3 length equals 13 residues. In nucleotides, the CDR3 is TGTGCCAGCAGTCCTGCATTGTACTACGAGCAGTACTTC. Translating it yields CASSPALYYEQYF.

This clonotype was recorded many times. The CDR3 protein is CSARNPFDRGDQPQHF. The DNA of the CDR3 is TGCAGTGCTAGAAACCCTTTTGACAGGGGGGATCAGCCCCAGCATTTT. The chain uses TRBV20-1 and TRBJ1-5, with TRBD1 identical over 9 bases. In germline, CDR1 is DFQATT, CDR2 SNEGSKA (reference sequence). V shed 2 bases and J 5 bases; nucleotides not matched to a gene: 10. CDR3 length: 16 residues.

This chain's CDR3 is CASSPEGTGTGNEQFF. The CDR3, as DNA: TGCGCCAGCAGCCCAGAGGGGACAGGGACGGGAAATGAGCAGTTCTTC. The gene calls are TRBV10-1 and TRBJ2-1; 9 bases agree with TRBD1. The CDR3 length is 16 residues. Germline CDR1 is WNHNN and CDR2 is SYGVQD (reference sequence). Losses at the gene ends were 6 bases for V and 7 bases for J; bases not matched to a gene: 13.

There are many counts of this clonotype. The rearrangement joins TRBV7-9 to TRBJ2-1, with TRBD2 identical over 15 bases. The CDR3 spans 16 residues. V was clipped by 5 bases and J by 6 bases; unmatched bases: 5. Germline CDR1 is SEHNR and CDR2 is FQNEAQ (reference sequence). CDR3 nucleotides: TGTGCCAGCAGCCGATTGGGACTAGCGGGGGGCAATGAGCAGTTCTTC. This encodes CASSRLGLAGGNEQFF.

The sample holds many counts of this clonotype. The chain combines TRBV7-9 with TRBJ2-1, with TRBD2 matching 8 bases. The length of the CDR3 is 16 residues. Trimming cost V 6 bases and J 3 bases; bases outside gene matches: 10. CDR1 SEHNR and CDR2 FQNEAQ come from the germline V gene (reference sequence). CDR3 coding DNA: TGTGCCAGCAGGGACTTATCGGGGGGGAGCTACAATGAGCAGTTCTTC. It is translated as CASRDLSGGSYNEQFF.